This TCR beta chain was sequenced for a study of T cells after yellow fever vaccination. TCRdb passed the 5' RACE reads through MiXCR, listing each CDR3 protein once. The sample holds 360,000 or so distinct CDR3 sequences, around 10% seen once. This clonotype was picked up many times. This specimen was PBMCs, taken on the day of the first yellow fever vaccination. This clonotype was obtained from a man aged 18 to 30 who received the YFV17D yellow fever vaccine.

The CDR3 sequence is CASSVDTSESYNEQFF. CDR3 nucleotides: TGTGCCAGCAGCGTAGACACTAGCGAGTCCTACAATGAGCAGTTCTTC. The V call is TRBV9, the J call TRBJ2-1; 7 bases fit TRBD2. V shed 0 bases and J 1 base; nucleotides not matched to a gene: 4. The CDR3 runs to 16 residues. Germline loops: CDR1 SGDLS, CDR2 YYNGEE.